This T cell receptor (beta chain) emerged from a study of blood T cell repertoires in COVID-19. Study information: Both acute and convalescent COVID-19 samples were obtained from the United States, Italy and Spain. PBMCs, B-cell-depleted T cells, or T cells provided the cDNA or gDNA that made up the material.

As handled by the study authors: Estimation of nucleated cell counts relied on the amplification of reference gene primers. The assay was immunoSEQ multiplex PCR, and TCRdb's table has in-frame clones only and misses some. V, J and clone size are taken as reported in that table, and D and trimming were inferred from the DNA itself. The sample has tens of thousands of clones, roughly 92% seen once. V lost 8 bases, J lost 2 bases, and 6 bases lay in between. This CDR3 comprises 11 residues. Germline V gene sequence: CDR1 MNHEY, CDR2 SMNVEV (reference sequence). The chain is built from TRBV27 and TRBJ2-5; D not certain. Sequenced input: peripheral blood. This TCR derives from a human donor in a cohort sampled during active COVID-19. Written as DNA, the CDR3 is TGTGCCAGCCCGAGACAAGAGACCCAGTACTTC. This sequence encodes CASPRQETQYF.